The rows below give T cell receptor beta chains drawn from one sample of a study of T-cell memory formation after mild COVID-19. TCRdb called the 5' RACE reads again in MiXCR, with one record for every CDR3 protein. The table includes roughly 170,000 distinct CDR3 sequences, about 18% detected once. What was sequenced was PBMCs or a T cell subset sorted from them (not recorded which). These receptors were obtained from a man younger than 35 who had mild COVID-19 (a few samples of this study predate the infection). Cell type and time point are not known. The CDR3 runs from the conserved cysteine through the conserved F or W. A D gene is named only where the DNA matches it firmly. Clone size, where shown, is once, few, many, or a class for clones that have expanded.

TRBV15,TRBD1,many,TRBJ1-6,TGTGCCACCAGCAGTGACCGGGACAGGGGATGGAACTATAATTCACCCCTCCACTTT,CATSSDRDRGWNYNSPLHF
TRBV5-1,TRBD1,.,TRBJ2-5,TGCGCCAGCCGCTTTACAGGGGTCGTAGAGACCCAGTACTTC,CASRFTGVVETQYF
TRBV11-2,.,few,TRBJ2-7,TGTGCCAGCAGCTTTGACAGGTCTGGCGAGCAGTACTTC,CASSFDRSGEQYF
TRBV20-1,.,.,TRBJ1-5,TGCAGTGCTCCCCGAGGGACGGGGAATCAGCCCCAGCATTTT,CSAPRGTGNQPQHF
TRBV10-3,TRBD1,few,TRBJ1-2,TGTGCCATCAGTGAGTCGCCACCGGGACAGCCTAACTATGGCTACACCTTC,CAISESPPGQPNYGYTF
TRBV9,.,few,TRBJ1-6,TGTGCCAGCAGCTTAGAAAGGGCACCCCTCCACTTT,CASSLERAPLHF
TRBV24-1,.,few,TRBJ2-5,TGTGCCACCAGTGATGGGCCCCAAGAGACCCAGTACTTC,CATSDGPQETQYF
TRBV10-3,.,few,TRBJ2-5,TGTGCCATCAAGCGGGAAGAGACCCAGTACTTC,CAIKREETQYF
TRBV9,TRBD1,.,TRBJ2-7,TGTGCCAGCAGCCCCCGACAGGGGTCGGGGGAGCAGTACTTC,CASSPRQGSGEQYF
TRBV7-8,.,few,TRBJ1-2,TGTGCCAGCAGCTTAGGAGGCCACTATGGCTACACCTTC,CASSLGGHYGYTF
TRBV5-1,.,.,TRBJ1-1,TGCGCCAGCAGCGGGGTCCTGAACACTGAAGCTTTCTTT,CASSGVLNTEAFF
TRBV5-6,.,.,TRBJ1-6,TGTGCCAGCAGCTTGTATAACAGCTACGAGAATTCACCCCTCCACTTT,CASSLYNSYENSPLHF
TRBV7-9,TRBD1,.,TRBJ1-1,TGTGCCAGCAGCTTGGGACAGCCTCGTGAAGCTTTCTTT,CASSLGQPREAFF
TRBV5-1,.,.,TRBJ2-7,TGCGCCAGCAGCTCAGGGGGGGCGGACGACTACGAGCAGTACTTC,CASSSGGADDYEQYF
TRBV6-2/TRBV6-3,TRBD1,many,TRBJ2-1,TGTGCCAGCAGTTCGGGACAGGCCCCTGACAATGAGCAGTTCTTC,CASSSGQAPDNEQFF
TRBV12-3/TRBV12-4,TRBD1,many,TRBJ1-1,TGTGCCAGCAGGGGACAGGGTTTCACTGAAGCTTTCTTT,CASRGQGFTEAFF
TRBV28,.,.,TRBJ1-1,TGTGCCAGCCCTAGTCCAAACGGGAACCATCCCGGGGGAACTGAAGCTTTCTTT,CASPSPNGNHPGGTEAFF
TRBV30,.,.,TRBJ2-3,TGTGCCTGGGGCAGGGCGGGGCGGTCAGATACGCAGTATTTT,CAWGRAGRSDTQYF
TRBV9,TRBD1,.,TRBJ1-6,TGTGCCAGCAGCGCAGGGGGCGAAGTAGGGTCACCCCTCCACTTT,CASSAGGEVGSPLHF
TRBV7-2,TRBD2,many,TRBJ2-3,TGTGCCAGCAGAACTCAAGCTAGCGGGGGTGCAGATACGCAGTATTTT,CASRTQASGGADTQYF
TRBV19,.,few,TRBJ2-3,TGTGCCAGTAGTGTTTCTCCTACCACAGATACGCAGTATTTT,CASSVSPTTDTQYF
TRBV20-1,.,.,TRBJ1-1,TGCAGTGCCAGTCGTCCCAGCGGGGGTATGTACACTGAAGCTTTCTTT,CSASRPSGGMYTEAFF
TRBV20-1,.,.,TRBJ1-3,TGCAGTGCTAGCCAGTCCGGAAACACCATATATTTT,CSASQSGNTIYF
TRBV3-2,.,few,TRBJ2-7,TGTGCCAGCAGCCCATCAGGGTCTCCCTACGAGCAGTACTTC,CASSPSGSPYEQYF